What follows are 9 T cell receptor beta chains derived from one specimen sequenced in a study of OX40 agonist ivuxolimab in advanced cancers. Sequenced by immunoSEQ multiplex PCR; TCRdb stores in-frame clones only, minus some. The table records approximately 100,000 clones, approximately 85% of them present only once. The material sequenced was CD4+ or CD8+ T cells sorted from blood, taken in a trial of the OX40 agonist ivuxolimab. These receptors were taken from an adult with an advanced solid tumor such as melanoma, head and neck, liver or kidney cancer.

This chain links TRBV5-4 with TRBJ1-2; 8 bases map to TRBD1. V trimming: 7 bases; J trimming: 8 bases; junction bases outside the gene matches: 4. The CDR3 runs to 11 residues. The V gene's germline CDR1 is SGHNT and CDR2 YYREEE (reference sequence). CDR3 loop: CASAGGEGYTF. DNA for the CDR3: TGTGCCAGCGCAGGGGGCGAGGGCTACACCTTC.

V gene TRBV25-1 combines with J gene TRBJ2-5; the D is unclear. The CDR3 length is 13 residues. Trimming stripped 2 bases from V and 11 bases from J, with 15 bases between. Looked up from germline, CDR1 is MGHDK and CDR2 is SYGVNS. CDR3 sequence reads: CASSETSGTGQYF. The CDR3 nucleotides read TGTGCCAGCAGTGAAACTTCAGGAACTGGGCAGTACTTC.

The chain links TRBV5-4 to TRBJ2-5; 9 nucleotides align to TRBD1. This CDR3 is 17 amino acids long. Germline CDR1 reads SGHNT; CDR2 reads YYREEE (reference sequence). After removal of 0 bases from V and 2 bases from J, the junction contained 8 bases not matched to a gene. The CDR3, as DNA: TGTGCCAGCAGCTTGGCGGGACAGGGAAAAAGACAAGAGACCCAGTACTTC. Its protein product is CASSLAGQGKRQETQYF.

The chain is built from TRBV6-6 and TRBJ1-5; no reliable D call. Deletions cut 8 bases from V and 4 bases from J, with 3 bases between. Germline CDR1 and CDR2: MNHNY and SVGAGI (reference sequence). The CDR3 contains 10 residues. The CDR3 loop is CASGNQPQHF. The CDR3 DNA sequence: TGTGCCAGCGGTAATCAGCCCCAGCATTTT.

The rearrangement uses TRBV27 and TRBJ1-5, with a weak D call TRBD1 (5 bases). This CDR3 has 14 amino acids. Germline assignment: CDR1 MNHEY and CDR2 SMNVEV (reference sequence). Deletions cut 2 bases from V and 3 bases from J, with 8 bases between. CDR3: CASSLGGNNQPQHF. The CDR3 region has the DNA TGTGCCAGCAGTTTAGGGGGTAACAATCAGCCCCAGCATTTT.

V is TRBV11-2 and J is TRBJ2-2; no reliable D call. V was cut by 7 bases and J by 3 bases, with 9 bases left in between. Germline loops: CDR1 SGHAT, CDR2 FQNNGV. The CDR3 extends over 13 amino acids. CDR3 coding DNA: TGTGCCAGCAACCTCTGGGACACCGGGGAGCTGTTTTTT. Translating it yields CASNLWDTGELFF.

The chain links TRBV18 to TRBJ2-1; 13 nucleotides agree with TRBD2. Trimming took 3 bases from V and 6 from J; bases not matched to a gene: 5. This CDR3 is 16 amino acids long. Germline V lookup: CDR1 KGHSH, CDR2 LQKENI. The CDR3 sequence: CASSPGTSGMVNEQFF. The CDR3 DNA is TGTGCCAGCTCACCCGGGACTAGCGGGATGGTCAATGAGCAGTTCTTC.

The chain is built from TRBV4-1 and TRBJ1-1; D is ambiguous. The V and J ends lost 1 base and 7 bases respectively, with 10 bases between them. The V gene's germline CDR1 is MGHRA and CDR2 YSYEKL. The CDR3 consists of 13 residues. The CDR3 DNA follows: TGCGCCAGCAGCCAAGTCCGGGCCAATGAAGCTTTCTTT. Its protein product is CASSQVRANEAFF.

The chain recombines TRBV19 with TRBJ1-1, with TRBD1 matching 7 bases. In germline, CDR1 is LNHDA, CDR2 SQIVND (reference sequence). The CDR3 runs to 14 residues. V lost 8 bases and J lost 2; bases outside the gene matches: 8. The CDR3 nucleotides are TGTGCCAGTCACCCGGACAGGCTAAACACTGAAGCTTTCTTT. The encoded protein is CASHPDRLNTEAFF.